Sequencing of this T cell receptor beta chain was carried out in a study of blood T cell repertoires in COVID-19. Background on the study: Donors in the United States, Italy and Spain gave samples during acute or convalescent COVID-19.

The V gene's germline CDR1 is LGHDT and CDR2 YNNKEL (reference sequence). Trimming pared 2 bases from V and 3 bases from J, leaving 7 bases between. The CDR3 covers 14 residues. Authors' analysis steps: Cell counts per sample came from amplifying reference gene primers. Sequenced by immunoSEQ multiplex PCR; TCRdb stores in-frame clones only, minus some. For V, J and clone size, that table is used; D and trimming come from the DNA. Of roughly 140,000 clones in the sample, roughly 86% were seen once. About this clone itself: This sample also contains other DNA sequences that code for the same CDR3.

What was sequenced was peripheral blood. This sequence originates from a human donor in a cohort sampled during active COVID-19. The chain recombines TRBV3-1 (or the pseudogene TRBV3-2) with TRBJ1-4; D possibly corresponds to TRBD1 (5 bases). The CDR3 coding sequence is TGTGCCAGCAGCCAACAGGGCTCTAATGAAAAACTGTTTTTT. It translates to CASSQQGSNEKLFF.